Below are 18 T cell receptor beta chains sequenced from a single sample in a study of shared clonotypes between healthy human individuals. The method was immunoSEQ multiplex PCR; TCRdb's version includes in-frame clones alone and lacks a portion of them. The sample records millions of clones, about 95% being singletons. Positively selected for CCR7, the CD45RO-negative cells used as naive CD8 cells excluded terminally differentiated effector memory CD45RA+ cells. Sequencing was carried out using naive CD8+ T cells sorted from blood. Receptors were obtained from a man aged 18 to 35 in good health.

The rearrangement uses TRBV2 and TRBJ2-2; D is uncertain. Looked up from germline, CDR1 is SNHLY and CDR2 is FYNNEI. The V gene lost 4 bases and the J gene lost 7 bases, with 4 bases spanning the gap. This CDR3 region has 11 residues. The CDR3 here is CASSGVGELFF. Here the CDR3 DNA reads TGTGCCAGCAGTGGGGTCGGGGAGCTGTTTTTT.

This clone was seen more than once but under ten times. This rearrangement joins TRBV29-1 to TRBJ2-2; D may be TRBD2 (6 bases). This CDR3 contains 14 residues. The V gene's germline CDR1 is SQVTM and CDR2 ANQGSEA. Trimming stripped 6 bases from V and 2 bases from J, with 13 bases between. The DNA of the CDR3 is TGCAGCGTGGTTGTCGGGGGTAACACCGGGGAGCTGTTTTTT. Translating gives CSVVVGGNTGELFF.

This clone was seen only a few times. The rearrangement joins TRBV19 to TRBJ1-5; 8 bases fit TRBD1. J was trimmed by 9 bases and V by 4 bases; bases with no gene match: 11. Germline CDR1 LNHDA, CDR2 SQIVND (reference sequence). This CDR3 contains 15 residues. The CDR3 DNA reads as TGTGCCAGTAGTAGGGACGGAGACAGGGGATGGCCCCAGCATTTT. As protein: CASSRDGDRGWPQHF.

In its sample, this clone was seen once. The rearrangement links TRBV4-1 to TRBJ1-4, with TRBD1 matching 8 bases. The CDR3 consists of 15 residues. CDR1 is MGHRA and CDR2 is YSYEKL in the germline V gene. V lost 4 bases, J lost 8 bases, and 9 bases stayed unmatched. The CDR3 sequence is CASSPQGAVEEKLFF. The CDR3 bases are TGCGCCAGCAGCCCTCAGGGGGCGGTGGAGGAAAAACTGTTTTTT.

J is TRBJ2-3 and V is TRBV9, with 13 bases fitting TRBD2. The CDR3 runs to 19 residues. The ends lost 0 bases at V and 1 base at J; junction bases unmatched: 8. Germline-derived CDR1 and CDR2 are SGDLS and YYNGEE. The CDR3: CASSVVRLAGGSGTDTQYF. Here the CDR3 DNA reads TGTGCCAGCAGCGTAGTAAGACTAGCGGGGGGTTCAGGCACAGATACGCAGTATTTT.

This chain joins TRBV28 and TRBJ2-2; D unresolved. Germline assignment: CDR1 MDHEN and CDR2 SYDVKM. The ends were cut back, 1 base at V and 2 bases at J, with 11 bases in the middle. The CDR3 contains 16 residues. For the CDR3, the DNA is TGTGCCAGCAGTTTATTCAGGATATCAAACACCGGGGAGCTGTTTTTT. It codes for CASSLFRISNTGELFF. The whole variable domain, filled in from reference TRBV28 and TRBJ2-2, reads DVKVTQSSRYLVKRTGEKVFLECVQDMDHENMFWYRQDPGLGLRLIYFSYDVKMKEKGDIPEGYSVSREKKERFSLILESASTNQTSMYLCASSLFRISNTGELFFGEGSRLTVL.

The chain links TRBV30 to TRBJ1-1; TRBD1 agrees at 9 bases. Unmatched junction bases numbered 5, after V lost 3 bases and J lost 3 bases. CDR3 size: 14 residues. Germline lookup yields CDR1 GTSNPN and CDR2 SVGIG (reference sequence). The CDR3 coding sequence is TGTGCCTGGAGACAGGGGGCAGGATACACTGAAGCTTTCTTT. This codes for CAWRQGAGYTEAFF.

J is TRBJ1-4 and V is TRBV6-4; unclear D gene. This CDR3 region has 19 residues. Germline CDR1 is MRHNA and CDR2 is SNTAGT. The V and J ends lost 8 bases and 2 bases respectively, with 27 bases between them. This CDR3 is CASFRKSPGRKGTNEKLFF. CDR3 sequence (DNA): TGTGCCAGCTTCCGTAAGTCCCCAGGAAGAAAGGGCACTAATGAAAAACTGTTTTTT.

The chain couples TRBV7-3 to TRBJ2-1; no firm D call. Germline CDR1 and CDR2: SGHTA and FQGTGA. The CDR3 spans 13 residues. The V and J ends lost 4 bases and 7 bases respectively, with 11 bases between them. CDR3 bases: TGTGCCAGCAGCTCGACTGGGTGGAATGAGCAGTTCTTC. Translated, it gives CASSSTGWNEQFF.

The chain employs TRBV29-1 and TRBJ2-2, with 10 bases that match TRBD2. This CDR3 spans 15 amino acids. V trimming: 3 bases; J trimming: 2 bases; junction bases outside the gene matches: 3. In germline, CDR1 is SQVTM, CDR2 ANQGSEA. CDR3 loop: CSVDPSGSNTGELFF. The CDR3 DNA is TGCAGCGTTGATCCTAGCGGGAGTAACACCGGGGAGCTGTTTTTT.

The chain links TRBV9 to TRBJ1-2, with TRBD1 identical over 7 bases. The V segment lost 2 bases and the J segment 6 bases; nucleotides outside the gene matches: 10. The CDR3 is made up of 15 amino acids. CDR1 is SGDLS and CDR2 is YYNGEE in the germline V gene. DNA for the CDR3: TGTGCCAGCAGCGTCGAACAGGGGACGGGCGATGGCTACACCTTC. Protein: CASSVEQGTGDGYTF.

This chain connects TRBV30 to TRBJ1-5; possible D gene TRBD1, 6 bases. The V end was cut by 2 bases, the J end by 4 bases, with 9 bases between. CDR1 is GTSNPN, CDR2 SVGIG, per germline (reference sequence). The CDR3 totals 13 residues. The CDR3 loop reads CAWSPQGNQPQHF. The CDR3 nucleotides are TGTGCCTGGAGTCCACAGGGAAATCAGCCCCAGCATTTT. The entire variable domain, with the rest obtained from reference TRBV30 and TRBJ1-5, is as follows: SQTIHQWPATLVQPVGSPLSLECTVEGTSNPNLYWYRQAAGRGLQLLFYSVGIGQISSEVPQNLSASRPQDRQFILSSKKLLLSDSGFYLCAWSPQGNQPQHFGDGTRLSIL.

V is TRBV5-4 and J is TRBJ2-7; tentative D call: TRBD2 (5 bases). Per the germline V gene, CDR1 is SGHNT and CDR2 is YYREEE (reference sequence). V lost 3 bases, J lost 4 bases, and 26 bases lay in between. The CDR3 is made up of 18 amino acids. The CDR3 DNA sequence: TGTGCCAGCAGCTCATCCAGAGACTCCCTAGCCTCATTATACGAGCAGTACTTC. It encodes CASSSSRDSLASLYEQYF.

V usage is TRBV4-3 and J usage is TRBJ2-7; perhaps TRBD2 as D (8 bases). The length of the CDR3 is 19 residues. The V end was cut by 0 bases, the J end by 3 bases, with 24 bases between. Germline-derived CDR1 and CDR2 are LGHNA and YSLEER. CDR3 bases: TGCGCCAGCAGCCAAGAAGGCAGGGGGTCAGCGGGAGATGACTACGAGCAGTACTTC. Amino acids: CASSQEGRGSAGDDYEQYF.

This sequence joins TRBV4-1 and TRBJ2-7, with 13 bases matching TRBD2. The length of the CDR3 is 15 residues. Trimming at V came to 5 bases and at J to 2 bases, leaving 3 bases not matched to a gene. In germline, CDR1 is MGHRA, CDR2 YSYEKL. CDR3 bases: TGCGCCAGCAGCTCCGGGACTAGCGGGGCCTACGAGCAGTACTTC. This codes for CASSSGTSGAYEQYF.

V is TRBV5-1 and J is TRBJ2-7; 8 bases are a match to TRBD1. V was pared by 4 bases and J by 0 bases, with 12 bases of the junction left unmatched. This CDR3 is 17 amino acids long. Germline assignment: CDR1 SGHRS and CDR2 YFSETQ. The CDR3 reads CASSPAFRQGASYEQYF. CDR3 nucleotides: TGCGCCAGCAGCCCCGCCTTTCGGCAGGGGGCCTCCTACGAGCAGTACTTC.

The rearrangement uses TRBV13 and TRBJ2-7; TRBD1 aligns across 8 bases. The J segment lost 5 bases and the V segment lost 6 bases, leaving 9 bases of the junction unmatched. The germline gives CDR1 PRHDT, CDR2 FYEKMQ (reference sequence). The CDR3 spans 14 residues. CDR3 DNA sequence: TGTGCCAGCAGTTCGCCGGGACAGGCCCACGAGCAGTACTTC. It codes for CASSSPGQAHEQYF.

Concerning this clone: The sample contains more than one DNA sequence encoding this CDR3. The genes are TRBV19 and TRBJ2-7; 8 bases map to TRBD1. J gave up 3 bases and V 4 bases, and 2 bases lay outside the gene matches. Germline values: CDR1 LNHDA, CDR2 SQIVND (reference sequence). The CDR3 length is 13 residues. Written as DNA, the CDR3 is TGTGCCAGTAGTACAGGGGGCGGCTACGAGCAGTACTTC. It codes for CASSTGGGYEQYF.